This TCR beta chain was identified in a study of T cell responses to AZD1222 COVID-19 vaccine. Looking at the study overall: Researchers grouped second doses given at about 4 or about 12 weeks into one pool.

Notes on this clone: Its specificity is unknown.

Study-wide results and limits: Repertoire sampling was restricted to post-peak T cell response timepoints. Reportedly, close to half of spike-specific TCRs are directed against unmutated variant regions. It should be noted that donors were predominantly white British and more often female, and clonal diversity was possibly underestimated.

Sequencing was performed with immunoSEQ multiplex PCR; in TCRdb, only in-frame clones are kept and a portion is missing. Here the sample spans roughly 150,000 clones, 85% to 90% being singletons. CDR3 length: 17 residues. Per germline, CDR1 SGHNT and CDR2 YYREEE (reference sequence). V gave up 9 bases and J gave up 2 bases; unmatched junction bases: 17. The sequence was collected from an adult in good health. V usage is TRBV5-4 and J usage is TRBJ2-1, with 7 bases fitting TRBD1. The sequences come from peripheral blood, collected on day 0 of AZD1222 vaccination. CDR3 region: CATQTGSQLFTYNEQFF. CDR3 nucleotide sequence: TGTGCCACCCAGACAGGGTCTCAGCTTTTTACCTACAATGAGCAGTTCTTC.